Below are 21 T cell receptor beta chains sequenced from a single sample in a study of cytomegalovirus exposure and HLA in healthy donors. Sequenced by immunoSEQ multiplex PCR; TCRdb stores in-frame clones only, minus some. The sample lists 55,000 to 65,000 clones, about 88% occurring once. The sequencing input was PBMCs. These receptors were obtained from a man younger than 30 in good health and CMV-seronegative.

The chain uses TRBV5-1 and TRBJ2-1; 9 bases are a match to TRBD2. The CDR3 loop spans 16 amino acids. Trimming removed 2 bases from V and 6 bases from J; junction bases left unmatched: 9. Germline V gene data show CDR1 as SGHRS and CDR2 as YFSETQ. CDR3 protein: CASSFLSGTSSNEQFF. CDR3 DNA sequence: TGCGCCAGCAGCTTCCTATCCGGGACTAGCTCCAATGAGCAGTTCTTC.

This rearrangement joins TRBV29-1 to TRBJ1-4; possible D gene TRBD1, 5 bases. Looked up from germline, CDR1 is SQVTM and CDR2 is ANQGSEA. The CDR3 totals 15 residues. Trimming pared 0 bases from V and 4 bases from J, leaving 12 bases between. CDR3 region: CSVEEIRDFNEKLFF. The CDR3 coding sequence is TGCAGCGTTGAAGAGATCAGGGATTTTAATGAAAAACTGTTTTTT. The full variable domain, in which reference TRBV29-1 and TRBJ1-4 provide the parts outside the CDR3, is SAVISQKPSRDICQRGTSLTIQCQVDSQVTMMFWYRQQPGQSLTLIATANQGSEATYESGFVIDKFPISRPNLTFSTLTVSNMSPEDSSIYLCSVEEIRDFNEKLFFGSGTQLSVL.

This clone has only one observation. The gene calls are TRBV12-2 and TRBJ2-7; TRBD1, as called in the table, went unchecked against the DNA. TRBV12-2 is marked as a pseudogene. This CDR3 has 16 residues. The CDR3 DNA is TGTGCAAGTCGCTTAGAGGCGGCAGGGGCCCCCTACGAGCAGTACTTC. Translated: CASRLEAAGAPYEQYF.

In nucleotides, the CDR3 is TGTGCCAGCTCTAGCGGGAGGGTTTATGGCACAGATACGCAGTATTTT. Amino acid sequence: CASSSGRVYGTDTQYF. V gene TRBV7-3 combines with J gene TRBJ2-3, with 12 bases fitting TRBD2. There are 16 residues in the CDR3. The junction had 7 bases not matched to a gene; V was cut back by 8 bases and J by 1 base. Germline loops: CDR1 SGHTA, CDR2 FQGTGA. The full variable domain, rest sourced from reference TRBV7-3 and TRBJ2-3, is GAGVSQTPSNKVTEKGKYVELRCDPISGHTALYWYRQSLGQGPEFLIYFQGTGAADDSGLPNDRFFAVRPEGSVSTLKIQRTERGDSAVYLCASSSGRVYGTDTQYFGPGTRLTVL.

This chain uses TRBV5-4 with TRBJ2-7, with 9 bases aligning to TRBD1. CDR1 is SGHNT, CDR2 YYREEE, per germline (reference sequence). V lost 2 bases and J lost 4; bases outside the gene matches: 4. This CDR3 is 14 amino acids long. The CDR3 protein is CASSFGQGTYEQYF. The CDR3 DNA reads as TGTGCCAGCAGCTTCGGACAGGGGACTTACGAGCAGTACTTC.

V and J are TRBV27 and TRBJ2-2; possibly TRBD2 for D (5 bases). V lost 2 bases and J 7 bases, leaving 11 bases between the germline ends. This CDR3 is built from 14 residues. In germline, CDR1 is MNHEY, CDR2 SMNVEV (reference sequence). The CDR3 coding sequence is TGTGCCAGCAGTTTACTAGCTGAGGACGGGGAGCTGTTTTTT. Encoded protein: CASSLLAEDGELFF.

V usage is TRBV9 and J usage is TRBJ2-2, with a weak D call TRBD2 (5 bases). Trimming took off 0 bases at V and 4 bases at J, with 13 bases between the two ends. The germline V gene encodes CDR1 SGDLS and CDR2 YYNGEE. This CDR3 is built from 16 residues. The CDR3 sequence is CASSVGTPSSTGELFF. The CDR3 coding sequence is TGTGCCAGCAGCGTAGGGACTCCTTCGAGCACCGGGGAGCTGTTTTTT.

The chain recombines TRBV28 with TRBJ2-5; D remains ambiguous. The V gene's germline CDR1 is MDHEN and CDR2 SYDVKM. Between the trimmed V and J ends, which lost 4 bases and 4 bases, there was a span of 10 bases. The CDR3 extends over 13 amino acids. The DNA of the CDR3 is TGTGCCAGCAGTTCACCCCATAGAGAGACCCAGTACTTC. Its protein is CASSSPHRETQYF.

The V call is TRBV15, the J call TRBJ2-1; D gene unclear. Trimming removed 0 bases at V and 8 bases at J, with 20 bases between. This CDR3 has 17 amino acids. Germline CDR1 and CDR2: LNHNV and YYDKDF (reference sequence). The chain's CDR3 is CATSRDSPPTGVHEQFF. The CDR3 DNA sequence: TGTGCCACCAGCAGAGATTCCCCGCCGACGGGTGTGCATGAGCAGTTCTTC.

V gene TRBV5-6 combines with J gene TRBJ2-2; a possible D gene is TRBD2 (5 bases). This CDR3 region has 16 residues. V was shortened by 1 base and J by 1 base, with 11 bases between the two germline ends. Germline values: CDR1 SGHDT, CDR2 YYEEEE. CDR3 in amino acids: CASSLRGLKNTGELFF. DNA for the CDR3: TGTGCCAGCAGCTTGCGGGGTTTGAAGAACACCGGGGAGCTGTTTTTT.

The chain joins TRBV2 to TRBJ2-7, with 7 bases that match TRBD2. V was pared by 5 bases and J by 5 bases, with 15 bases of the junction left unmatched. Germline V gene lookup returns CDR1 SNHLY and CDR2 FYNNEI. The CDR3 is 16 amino acids. The CDR3 loop reads CASSSLVGGSANEQYF. The CDR3 coding sequence is TGTGCCAGCAGTTCCCTTGTTGGCGGGAGTGCGAACGAGCAGTACTTC.

V and J are TRBV28 and TRBJ2-2, with 12 positions matching TRBD2. Germline V gene data show CDR1 as MDHEN and CDR2 as SYDVKM. This CDR3 comprises 18 residues. Trimming cost V 1 base and J 4 bases; bases outside gene matches: 7. CDR3 amino acids: CASSLLSGTSGPTGELFF. CDR3 coding DNA: TGTGCCAGCAGTTTATTGTCCGGGACTAGCGGGCCCACCGGGGAGCTGTTTTTT.

CDR3 in amino acids: CASSAGTEQFF. In nucleotides, the CDR3 is TGTGCCAGCAGCGCAGGGACAGAGCAGTTCTTC. The V call is TRBV7-9, the J call TRBJ2-1; the D gene is possibly TRBD1 (6 bases). CDR3 length equals 11 residues. V lost 5 bases, J lost 10 bases, and 9 bases lay in between. Per the germline V gene, CDR1 is SEHNR and CDR2 is FQNEAQ (reference sequence). The variable domain in full, completed from reference TRBV7-9 and TRBJ2-1, reads DTGVSQNPRHKITKRGQNVTFRCDPISEHNRLYWYRQTLGQGPEFLTYFQNEAQLEKSRLLSDRFSAERPKGSFSTLEIQRTEQGDSAMYLCASSAGTEQFFGPGTRLTVL.

V gene TRBV18 combines with J gene TRBJ1-1; D is perhaps TRBD1 (5 bases). Per the germline V gene, CDR1 is KGHSH and CDR2 is LQKENI. The CDR3 contains 14 residues. Trimming removed 3 bases from V and 4 bases from J, with 12 bases in between. The CDR3 reads CASSPAEGSTEAFF. CDR3 nucleotides: TGTGCCAGCTCACCCGCGGAGGGGTCCACTGAAGCTTTCTTT.

The chain employs TRBV19 and TRBJ2-7; TRBD1 agrees at 9 bases. The CDR3 is 15 residues long. The trim removed 5 bases at V and 2 bases at J, leaving 7 bases unmatched. CDR1 and CDR2 (germline): LNHDA, SQIVND (reference sequence). CDR3 region: CASSGDRGTAYEQYF. The CDR3 DNA sequence: TGTGCCAGTAGTGGAGACAGGGGGACGGCCTACGAGCAGTACTTC.

The chain links TRBV11-2 to TRBJ1-1; the match to TRBD1 covers 7 bases. V shed 1 base, J shed 3 bases, and the junction held 2 bases outside the gene matches. This CDR3 has 14 residues. In germline, CDR1 is SGHAT, CDR2 FQNNGV. Written as DNA, the CDR3 is TGTGCCAGCAGCTTAGGGGGACAGCACACTGAAGCTTTCTTT. Translated: CASSLGGQHTEAFF.

The gene calls are TRBV5-1 and TRBJ2-1, with 9 nucleotides matching TRBD2. The germline CDR1 and CDR2 sequences are SGHRS and YFSETQ. The CDR3 has 17 residues. Trimming at V came to 0 bases and at J to 4 bases, leaving 8 bases not matched to a gene. The CDR3, as DNA: TGCGCCAGCAGCTTGGGGAGAGCGGGAGGCCTTTACAATGAGCAGTTCTTC. Protein sequence: CASSLGRAGGLYNEQFF.

The chain combines TRBV4-1 with TRBJ2-7; 11 bases line up with TRBD1. V lost 3 bases and J lost 6; bases outside the gene matches: 13. The germline CDR1 and CDR2 sequences are MGHRA and YSYEKL. The CDR3 runs to 17 residues. Here the CDR3 reads CASSHNPPGTGGGEQYF. The CDR3 coding sequence is TGCGCCAGCAGCCATAACCCCCCCGGGACAGGGGGTGGCGAGCAGTACTTC.

This clone was seen only once. This rearrangement joins TRBV7-6 to TRBJ2-2, with 7 bases aligning to TRBD2. V lost 6 bases to trimming and J lost 0 bases; unmatched junction nucleotides: 4. Germline loops: CDR1 SGHVS, CDR2 FNYEAQ. This CDR3 is 15 amino acids long. The CDR3 DNA sequence: TGTGCCAGCAGTCCGACTAGCCCGAACACCGGGGAGCTGTTTTTT. Translating gives CASSPTSPNTGELFF.

The V and J genes are TRBV7-9 and TRBJ2-1, with 10 nucleotides matching TRBD2. Losses at the gene ends were 4 bases for V and 7 bases for J; bases not matched to a gene: 4. The CDR3 sequence is 14 residues long. Germline CDR1 is SEHNR and CDR2 is FQNEAQ (reference sequence). The CDR3 sequence: CASSSGTSVNEQFF. The CDR3 DNA sequence: TGTGCCAGCAGCTCCGGGACTAGCGTTAATGAGCAGTTCTTC. The variable domain in full, with the rest retrieved from reference TRBV7-9 and TRBJ2-1, is DTGVSQNPRHKITKRGQNVTFRCDPISEHNRLYWYRQTLGQGPEFLTYFQNEAQLEKSRLLSDRFSAERPKGSFSTLEIQRTEQGDSAMYLCASSSGTSVNEQFFGPGTRLTVL.

The V and J genes are TRBV19 and TRBJ2-1; D is unclear. There are 11 residues in the CDR3. CDR1 and CDR2 (germline): LNHDA, SQIVND (reference sequence). Trimming took off 7 bases at V and 1 base at J, with 2 bases between the two ends. The chain's CDR3 is CASISYNEQFF. CDR3 sequence (DNA): TGTGCCAGTATATCCTACAATGAGCAGTTCTTC.